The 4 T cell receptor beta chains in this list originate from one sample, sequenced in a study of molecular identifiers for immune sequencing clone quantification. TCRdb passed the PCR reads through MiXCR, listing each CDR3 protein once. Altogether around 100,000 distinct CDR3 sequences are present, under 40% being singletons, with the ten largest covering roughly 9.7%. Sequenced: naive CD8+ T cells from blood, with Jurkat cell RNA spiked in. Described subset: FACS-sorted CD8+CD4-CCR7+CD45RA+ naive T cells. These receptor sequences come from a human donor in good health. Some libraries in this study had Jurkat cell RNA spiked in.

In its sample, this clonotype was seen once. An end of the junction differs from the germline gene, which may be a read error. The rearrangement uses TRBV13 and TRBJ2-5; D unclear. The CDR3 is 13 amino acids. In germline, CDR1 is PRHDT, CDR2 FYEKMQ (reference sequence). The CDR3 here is CASSLGSIEPQYF. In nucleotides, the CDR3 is TGTGCCAGCAGCTTAGGATCAATAGAGCCCCAGTACTTC.

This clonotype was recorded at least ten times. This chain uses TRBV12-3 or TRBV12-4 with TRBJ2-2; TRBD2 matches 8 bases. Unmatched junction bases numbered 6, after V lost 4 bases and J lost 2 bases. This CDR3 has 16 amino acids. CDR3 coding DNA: TGTGCCAGCAGTTCCCCTACTAGCGGTAACACCGGGGAGCTGTTTTTT. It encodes CASSSPTSGNTGELFF.

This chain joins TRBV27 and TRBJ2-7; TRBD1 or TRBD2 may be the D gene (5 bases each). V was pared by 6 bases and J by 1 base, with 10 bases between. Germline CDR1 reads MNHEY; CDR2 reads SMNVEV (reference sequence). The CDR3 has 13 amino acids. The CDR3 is CASRPGRSYEQYF. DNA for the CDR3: TGTGCCAGCAGGCCGGGACGGTCCTACGAGCAGTACTTC.

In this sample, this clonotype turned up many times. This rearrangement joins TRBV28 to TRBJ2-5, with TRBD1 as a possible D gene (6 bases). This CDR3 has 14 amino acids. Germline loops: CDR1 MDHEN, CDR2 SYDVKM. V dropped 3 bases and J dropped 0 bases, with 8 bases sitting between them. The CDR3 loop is CASSFWDNQETQYF. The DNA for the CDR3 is TGTGCCAGCAGTTTTTGGGACAACCAAGAGACCCAGTACTTC.